The clone carrying this TCR beta chain appeared a few times. The CDR3 consists of 15 residues. The V segment lost 6 bases and the J segment 2 bases; nucleotides outside the gene matches: 9. The germline gives CDR1 SQVTM, CDR2 ANQGSEA. This sample is drawn from a study of cytomegalovirus exposure and HLA in healthy donors. With 60 Vbeta and 13 Jbeta primers, the PCR was carried out. The method was immunoSEQ multiplex PCR; TCRdb's version includes in-frame clones alone and lacks a portion of them. This sample carries 250,000 to 350,000 clones, roughly 88% of them seen once, and the ten largest clones take 4%.

This TCR came from a man aged 40-50 years in good health and CMV-seropositive. This sequence joins TRBV29-1 and TRBJ2-5; 10 nucleotides match TRBD2. The material sequenced was PBMCs. The DNA of the CDR3 is TGCAGCGTGCGGGGAGCGGGAGGGCCTCAAGAGACCCAGTACTTC. Translated, it gives CSVRGAGGPQETQYF. Together with reference TRBV29-1 and TRBJ2-5, the CDR3 gives the full variable domain: SAVISQKPSRDICQRGTSLTIQCQVDSQVTMMFWYRQQPGQSLTLIATANQGSEATYESGFVIDKFPISRPNLTFSTLTVSNMSPEDSSIYLCSVRGAGGPQETQYFGPGTRLLVL.